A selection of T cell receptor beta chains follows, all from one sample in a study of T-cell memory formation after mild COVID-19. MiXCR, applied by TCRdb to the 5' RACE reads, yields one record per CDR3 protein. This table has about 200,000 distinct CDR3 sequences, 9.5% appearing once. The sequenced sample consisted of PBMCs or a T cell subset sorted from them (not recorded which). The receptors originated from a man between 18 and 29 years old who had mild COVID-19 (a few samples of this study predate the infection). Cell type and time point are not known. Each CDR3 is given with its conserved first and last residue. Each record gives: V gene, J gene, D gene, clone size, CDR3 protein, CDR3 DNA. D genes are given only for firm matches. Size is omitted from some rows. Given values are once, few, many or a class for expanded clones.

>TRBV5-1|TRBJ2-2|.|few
CASSLDAGNTGELFF
TGCGCCAGCAGCTTGGATGCAGGGAACACCGGGGAGCTGTTTTTT
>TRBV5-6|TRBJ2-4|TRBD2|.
CASSPTSGLAKNIQYF
TGTGCCAGCAGCCCCACTAGCGGTTTAGCCAAAAACATTCAGTACTTC
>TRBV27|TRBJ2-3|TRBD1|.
CASSSGTEGNTQYF
TGTGCCAGCAGTTCTGGGACAGAGGGAAATACGCAGTATTTT
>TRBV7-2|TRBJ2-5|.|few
CASSANRGGWETQYF
TGTGCCAGCAGCGCCAACAGGGGAGGTTGGGAGACCCAGTACTTC
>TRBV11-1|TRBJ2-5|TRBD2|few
CASSLAGPLGLAGAQETQYF
TGTGCCAGCAGCTTAGCGGGCCCACTCGGACTAGCGGGGGCTCAAGAGACCCAGTACTTC
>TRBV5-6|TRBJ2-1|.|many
CASSLDENNEQFF
TGTGCCAGCAGCTTGGACGAGAACAATGAGCAGTTCTTC
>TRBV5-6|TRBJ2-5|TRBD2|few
CASSTLAGGQTQYF
TGTGCCAGCAGCACACTAGCGGGGGGCCAGACCCAGTACTTC
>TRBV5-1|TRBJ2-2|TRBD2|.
CASRPGGSTGELFF
TGCGCCAGCCGCCCGGGGGGAAGTACCGGGGAGCTGTTTTTT
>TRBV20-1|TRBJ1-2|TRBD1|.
CSARQGRTDGYTF
TGCAGTGCTCGACAGGGTAGGACGGATGGCTACACCTTC
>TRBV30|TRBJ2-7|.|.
CAWSAIYEQYF
TGTGCCTGGAGTGCGATATACGAGCAGTACTTC
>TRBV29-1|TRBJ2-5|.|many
CSVGWMLQETQYF
TGCAGCGTTGGTTGGATGCTCCAAGAGACCCAGTACTTC
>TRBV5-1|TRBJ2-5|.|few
CASSLVGQNQETQYF
TGCGCCAGCAGCTTGGTTGGACAGAATCAAGAGACCCAGTACTTC
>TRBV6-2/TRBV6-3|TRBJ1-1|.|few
CASTTGTEAFF
TGTGCCAGCACCACGGGGACCGAAGCTTTCTTT
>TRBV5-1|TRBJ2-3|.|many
CASSWDFTDTQYF
TGCGCCAGCAGCTGGGACTTTACAGATACGCAGTATTTT
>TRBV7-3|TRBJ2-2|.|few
CASASRGIANTGELFF
TGTGCCAGCGCGAGCAGGGGAATCGCGAACACCGGGGAGCTGTTTTTT